A selection of T cell receptor beta chains follows, all from one sample in a study of PD-L1 blockade in urothelial cancer. Profiled with immunoSEQ multiplex PCR; TCRdb holds only in-frame clones, not every one. The top ten hold less than 8% of the sample, which has roughly 49,000 clones, around 90% seen once. The input for sequencing was PBMCs, taken around atezolizumab (anti-PD-L1) treatment. The receptors were sampled from a man in his 60s with urothelial cancer. CDR3s include the opening cysteine and the closing phenylalanine or tryptophan. Fields, in order: CDR3 protein, CDR3 DNA, V gene, clone size, D gene, J gene. D genes are given only for firm matches. Size values are once, few and many counts, or a class for expanded clones, and some rows have none.

CDR3: CASSRGQKEETQYF
DNA: TGCGCCAGCAGCCGGGGACAGAAAGAAGAGACCCAGTACTTC
V: TRBV5-1
size: -
D: TRBD1
J: TRBJ2-5

CDR3: CASSPGTRDRSTIYF
DNA: TGTGCCAGCAGTCCCGGCACGAGGGACAGAAGCACCATATATTTT
V: TRBV28
size: few
D: TRBD1
J: TRBJ1-3

CDR3: CASSVSGGAETQYF
DNA: TGTGCCAGCAGTGTCAGCGGGGGGGCGGAGACCCAGTACTTC
V: TRBV2
size: -
D: TRBD2
J: TRBJ2-5

CDR3: CASSFGATEQFF
DNA: TGTGCCAGCAGCTTTGGAGCGACTGAGCAGTTCTTC
V: TRBV7-9
size: -
D: -
J: TRBJ2-1

CDR3: CAISVDRVQPQHF
DNA: TGTGCCATCAGTGTAGACAGGGTGCAGCCCCAGCATTTT
V: TRBV10-3
size: -
D: TRBD1
J: TRBJ1-5

CDR3: CASSQVTAATNEKLFF
DNA: TGTGCCAGCAGCCAAGTGACAGCTGCAACTAATGAAAAACTGTTTTTT
V: TRBV4-2
size: -
D: -
J: TRBJ1-4

CDR3: CASSLGIREPLDEQFF
DNA: TGTGCCAGCAGCTTAGGTATCCGGGAGCCTTTGGATGAGCAGTTCTTC
V: TRBV7-2
size: -
D: -
J: TRBJ2-1

CDR3: CASSLEGTGAETQYF
DNA: TGTGCCAGCAGCTTAGAGGGGACAGGGGCAGAGACCCAGTACTTC
V: TRBV7-2
size: -
D: TRBD1
J: TRBJ2-5

CDR3: CASSQDEAVGYTF
DNA: TGCGCCAGCAGCCAAGATGAGGCCGTGGGCTACACCTTC
V: TRBV4-1
size: -
D: -
J: TRBJ1-2

CDR3: CASTRGSNYGYTF
DNA: TGTGCCAGCACAAGAGGATCTAACTATGGCTACACCTTC
V: TRBV6-5
size: -
D: -
J: TRBJ1-2

CDR3: CASSQDRAEGVPSPLHF
DNA: TGCGCCAGCAGCCAAGACAGGGCTGAGGGGGTACCTTCACCCCTCCACTTT
V: TRBV4-3
size: -
D: -
J: TRBJ1-6

CDR3: CASSSTPWTGGDLANYGYTF
DNA: TGTGCCAGCAGTTCAACCCCATGGACAGGGGGGGATCTTGCTAACTATGGCTACACCTTC
V: TRBV27
size: -
D: TRBD1
J: TRBJ1-2

CDR3: CASSGGQGRGEQYF
DNA: TGTGCCAGTAGTGGCGGACAGGGGCGAGGTGAGCAGTACTTC
V: TRBV19
size: -
D: TRBD1
J: TRBJ2-7

CDR3: CASSSLVRTGVNEQFF
DNA: TGTGCCAGCAGCTCACTCGTCCGGACAGGGGTGAATGAGCAGTTCTTC
V: TRBV9
size: -
D: TRBD1
J: TRBJ2-1

CDR3: CASSRQQGGYTGELFF
DNA: TGCGCCAGCAGCCGCCAACAGGGAGGGTACACCGGGGAGCTGTTTTTT
V: TRBV4-1
size: once
D: -
J: TRBJ2-2

CDR3: CASKTGTPVSTDTQYF
DNA: TGTGCCAGCAAGACCGGGACTCCTGTCAGCACAGATACGCAGTATTTT
V: TRBV2
size: -
D: -
J: TRBJ2-3

CDR3: CSVVSWTGGSGANVLTF
DNA: TGCAGCGTTGTGTCTTGGACAGGGGGCTCCGGGGCCAACGTCCTGACTTTC
V: TRBV29-1
size: -
D: TRBD1
J: TRBJ2-6

CDR3: CASSLGLAGHNEQFF
DNA: TGTGCCAGCAGCCTTGGACTAGCGGGGCACAATGAGCAGTTCTTC
V: TRBV11-2
size: few
D: TRBD2
J: TRBJ2-1